The 25 T cell receptor beta chains below were found in one sample sequenced in a study of tumor and adjacent non-tumor tissue in lung cancer. No cell sorting was done before RNA was extracted from the tissue. The normal lung tissue was taken more than 3 cm from the tumor edge. Three rounds of nested PCR, following a modified ARM-PCR protocol, produced the TCRbeta library. A single record per CDR3 protein comes from TCRdb applying MiXCR to the multiplex PCR reads. The sample has fewer than 100,000 distinct CDR3 sequences, under 80% seen once; the top ten hold 20% to 25%. Sequenced material: distant non-tumor lung tissue. These receptors were taken from a woman between 50 and 59 years old with non-small cell lung cancer.

Comment on this clonotype: A junction end diverges from the germline sequence, so it may reflect a read error. The chain combines TRBV19 with TRBJ2-2; 8 bases fit TRBD2. CDR3 length: 15 residues. Germline CDR1 reads LNHDA; CDR2 reads SQIVND (reference sequence). Here the CDR3 reads CTSSSGKIGTWELFF. The CDR3 coding sequence is TGTACCAGTAGTAGCGGGAAGATTGGCACCTGGGAGCTGTTTTTT.

The CDR3 protein is CVNSLVAQQDTQYF. The CDR3 DNA is TGTGTCAACAGCCTAGTGGCGCAACAAGATACGCAGTATTTT. V gene TRBV4-2 combines with J gene TRBJ2-3, with unresolved D. CDR3 length equals 14 residues. The germline gives CDR1 LGHNA, CDR2 YNFKEQ.

This clonotype was seen a single time. Compared with germline, one end of the junction differs, possibly owing to a read error. The rearrangement uses TRBV6-5 and TRBJ1-1; 7 nucleotides line up with TRBD1. The V gene's germline CDR1 is MNHEY and CDR2 SVGAGI. The CDR3 length is 13 residues. The CDR3 reads CSSIKTGNAEAFF. The CDR3 DNA reads as TGTTCCAGCATTAAGACAGGGAACGCTGAAGCTTTCTTT.

This clonotype has ten or more counts. The rearrangement links TRBV24-1 to TRBJ1-1; 8 bases are a match to TRBD1. Germline assignment: CDR1 KGHDR and CDR2 SFDVKD. The junction had 7 bases not matched to a gene; V was cut back by 4 bases and J by 10 bases. The CDR3 loop spans 13 amino acids. The CDR3 sequence is CATSETGVRGAFF. In nucleotides, the CDR3 is TGTGCCACCAGTGAGACAGGGGTACGAGGAGCTTTCTTT.

A word on this clonotype: This sequence may be a read error, since a much larger clone differs from it by one base. The chain links TRBV10-2 to TRBJ2-5; 7 bases match TRBD2. Germline V gives CDR1 WSHSY, CDR2 SAAADI. This CDR3 spans 12 amino acids. The CDR3 is CASSWEGETQCF. Written as DNA, the CDR3 is TGCGCCAGCAGTTGGGAGGGAGAGACCCAGTGCTTC.

Concerning this clonotype: The junction differs from germline at one of its ends, possibly a read error. The chain carries TRBV28 and TRBJ2-1; TRBD2 matches at 9 bases. The CDR3 covers 14 residues. Germline V CDR1 and CDR2: MDHEN, SYDVKM. CDR3 DNA sequence: TGTGTCAGCAGTTTCGGACTAGCGTCCAATGAGCAGTTCTTT. This sequence encodes CVSSFGLASNEQFF.

Remarks on this clonotype: The junction and the germline gene differ at one end; a read error may be behind it. The rearrangement joins TRBV12-3 or TRBV12-4 to TRBJ2-2, with D perhaps TRBD2 (5 bases). The length of the CDR3 is 16 residues. CDR3 region: CASSPPGPPNTGELLF. DNA for the CDR3: TGTGCCAGCAGTCCTCCTGGCCCCCCGAACACCGGGGAGCTGTTATTT.

On this clonotype itself: Its ends do not fully match the called genes, so a read error is possible. The chain couples TRBV10-2 to TRBJ1-1; 8 bases are shared with TRBD1. Germline CDR1 WSHSY, CDR2 SAAADI. The CDR3 is 16 amino acids. CDR3 sequence (DNA): TGCGCCAGCAGTCCACCCCCCAGGGGGCTAGGGACTGAAGTTCTCTTT. It codes for CASSPPPRGLGTEVLF.

This clonotype was found many times. The rearrangement links TRBV4-1 to TRBJ2-7; possible D gene TRBD2, 5 bases. The germline CDR1 and CDR2 sequences are MGHRA and YSYEKL. V was clipped by 1 base and J by 3 bases, with 7 bases between them. The CDR3 is made up of 13 amino acids. The CDR3 nucleotides read TGCGCCAGCAGCCAAGGCGGGCACTACGAGCAGTACTTC. Encoded protein: CASSQGGHYEQYF.

This clonotype has only one observation. This chain connects TRBV6-1 to TRBJ1-5; D may be TRBD1 (5 bases). V was shortened by 7 bases and J by 9 bases, with 19 bases between the two germline ends. Germline V gives CDR1 MNHNS, CDR2 SASEGT. CDR3 length: 14 residues. The CDR3 bases are TGTGCCAGCAATACCTTAGGGGAGGAAGGGCCCCAGCATTTT. This encodes CASNTLGEEGPQHF.

In this sample, this clonotype turned up many times. This sequence may be a read error, since a much larger clone differs from it by one base. The chain uses TRBV6-2 or TRBV6-3 and TRBJ2-7, with 13 bases aligning to TRBD2. Looked up from germline, CDR1 is MNHEY and CDR2 is SVGEGT. This CDR3 region has 17 residues. This CDR3 is CASSHRDRTSGSHERYF. The CDR3 bases are TGTGCCAGCAGTCACCGGGACAGGACTAGCGGGAGCCACGAGCGGTACTTC.

Details on this clonotype: The conserved phenylalanine or tryptophan is not found at the CDR3 terminus, so this likely reflects a read error. The V call is TRBV28, the J call TRBJ1-2; no clear D. The CDR3 is 14 amino acids. Germline assignment: CDR1 MDHEN and CDR2 SYDVKM. Here the CDR3 DNA reads TGTGCCATCAGTTTAGGTCTAGTAGGGTATGGCTACACCCTC. The encoded protein is CAISLGLVGYGYTL.

This clonotype appeared a few times. A much larger clone is a single base away; this may be a read error. The J gene is TRBJ2-1, the V gene TRBV4-2, with TRBD2 as a possible D gene (5 bases). The germline CDR1 and CDR2 sequences are LGHNA and YNFKEQ. Trimming cost V 4 bases and J 7 bases, with 17 bases left between them. The CDR3 consists of 15 residues. In nucleotides, the CDR3 is TGTGCCAGCAGCCCCCAAGAGAGAGGGTGGAATGAGCAGTTCTTC. It translates to CASSPQERGWNEQFF.

Of note for this clonotype: The junction departs from germline at one end; a sequencing error may be responsible. The V call is TRBV11-2, the J call TRBJ2-1; 9 bases agree with TRBD1. This CDR3 is 16 amino acids long. The germline V gene has CDR1 SGHAT and CDR2 FQNNGV. The CDR3 DNA reads TGCGCCAGCAGCTTGAAACCGGGACAGGGATTCGCTGAGCAGTTCTTC. Protein sequence: CASSLKPGQGFAEQFF. Variable domain in full (rest from reference TRBV11-2 and TRBJ2-1): EAGVAQSPRYKIIEKRQSVAFWCNPISGHATLYWYQQILGQGPKLLIQFQNNGVVDDSQLPKDRFSAERLKGVDSTLKIQPAKLEDSAVYLCASSLKPGQGFAEQFFGPGTRLTVL.

The genes are TRBV20-1 and TRBJ2-5, with TRBD2 matching over 8 bases. The V segment lost 5 bases and the J segment 7 bases; nucleotides outside the gene matches: 9. There are 13 residues in the CDR3. The germline CDR1 and CDR2 sequences are DFQATT and SNEGSKA (reference sequence). In DNA, the CDR3 is TGCAGTGCTCGGACTAGCAATGGAGGGACCCAGTACTTC. Amino acids: CSARTSNGGTQYF.

As for this clonotype: An end of the junction does not agree with germline; a read error may underlie this. The rearrangement uses TRBV6-5 and TRBJ2-5; TRBD2 matches at 12 bases. Germline V gene sequence: CDR1 MNHEY, CDR2 SVGAGI. CDR3 size: 19 residues. CDR3 in amino acids: CVSSYRSSGRARGSEAQYF. The CDR3 nucleotides read TGTGTCAGCAGTTACCGGTCTAGCGGGAGGGCCAGGGGATCAGAGGCCCAGTACTTC.

On this clonotype: Its ends do not fully match the called genes, so a read error is possible. This chain links TRBV6-5 with TRBJ2-7; 8 bases are shared with TRBD2. The CDR3 contains 14 residues. The germline V gene encodes CDR1 MNHEY and CDR2 SVGAGI. The CDR3 region is CTSRPREGAYVQYF. Written as DNA, the CDR3 is TGTACCAGCAGACCCCGGGAGGGCGCCTACGTGCAGTACTTC.

For this clonotype: The conserved phenylalanine or tryptophan normally closing the CDR3 is absent here, so this likely arose from a read error. The limits of the CDR3 on the DNA are not certain, so only TCRdb's listed CDR3 is given. The chain has TRBV11-2 and TRBJ2-1; the table gives TRBD2 as D, unverified against the DNA. In germline, CDR1 is SGHAT, CDR2 FQNNGV. The CDR3 spans 15 amino acids, including both terminal residues. The CDR3 region is CASSLEASGRAEQII.

The rearrangement uses TRBV29-1 and TRBJ2-2; perhaps TRBD2 as D (6 bases). Germline lookup yields CDR1 SQVTM and CDR2 ANQGSEA. This CDR3 has 14 amino acids. The CDR3 loop reads CGLRGEVDTGELFF. CDR3 nucleotides: TGCGGCCTTCGAGGGGAGGTGGACACCGGGGAGCTGTTTTTT.

This clonotype was counted ten times or more. The chain carries TRBV28 and TRBJ2-6; no definite D call. Trimming stripped 3 bases from V and 0 bases from J, with 12 bases between. The length of the CDR3 is 17 residues. The germline V gene has CDR1 MDHEN and CDR2 SYDVKM. The CDR3 nucleotides are TGTGCCAGCAGTTTGGGCTCCCCACTCTCTGGGGCCAACGTCCTGACTTTC. Its translation: CASSLGSPLSGANVLTF.

Worth noting for this clonotype: One end of the junction is discordant with germline, which a read error may explain. The J gene is TRBJ2-5, the V gene TRBV29-1; TRBD1 aligns across 7 bases. The CDR3 consists of 14 residues. Germline V lookup: CDR1 SQVTM, CDR2 ANQGSEA. The CDR3 DNA reads as TGCTGCGTTTGGTCCAGAGGGGGCTTCGAGACCCAGTACTTC. It specifies CCVWSRGGFETQYF.

Comment on this clonotype: A much larger clone lies one base from this, so it may be a read error. The chain is built from TRBV28 and TRBJ1-1; D not resolved. This CDR3 contains 11 residues. In germline, CDR1 is MDHEN, CDR2 SYDVKM. V was cut by 10 bases and J by 8 bases, with 14 bases left in between. This CDR3 reads CANSRYREAFF. The CDR3 nucleotides read TGTGCCAACAGCCGGTACCGCGAAGCTTTCTTT.

This clonotype came up a few times. The junction differs from germline at one of its ends, possibly a read error. The chain couples TRBV6-1 to TRBJ1-5; TRBD1 matches at 7 bases. From germline, CDR1 is MNHNS and CDR2 SASEGT. The CDR3 length is 16 residues. The CDR3 sequence is CASSHLLTGNNQPQYF. The CDR3 DNA is TGTGCCAGCAGTCACCTACTGACAGGGAACAATCAGCCCCAGTATTTC.

Comment on this clonotype: One junction end disagrees with the germline gene, perhaps due to a read error. The chain combines TRBV6-2 or TRBV6-3 with TRBJ2-1, with unresolved D. The CDR3 is made up of 15 amino acids. Germline V gene data show CDR1 as MNHEY and CDR2 as SVGEGT. The CDR3 DNA reads TGTGCCAGCAGCCCCGGACCAGTGGGTGTAAATGAGCGGTTCTTC. This gives the protein CASSPGPVGVNERFF.

This clonotype is deemed medium-sized. The chain carries TRBV4-1 and TRBJ2-3; 7 bases match TRBD2. In germline, CDR1 is MGHRA, CDR2 YSYEKL. The CDR3 has 14 amino acids. Losses at the gene ends were 3 bases for V and 6 bases for J; bases not matched to a gene: 6. CDR3: CASSQRAGADTQYF. The CDR3 DNA is TGCGCCAGCAGCCAGAGGGCGGGAGCTGATACGCAGTATTTT.